Shown below are 13 T cell receptor beta chains from a single sample sequenced in a study of blood T cell repertoires in COVID-19. TCRdb keeps only in-frame clones here, not all; method: immunoSEQ multiplex PCR. In the table there are approximately 90,000 clones, over 75% of which are singletons. The material sequenced was peripheral blood. The receptors come from a woman of 80 years or more with acute or convalescent COVID-19.

The gene calls are TRBV5-1 and TRBJ2-7; 9 bases fit TRBD1. Germline V CDR1 and CDR2: SGHRS, YFSETQ. V dropped 0 bases and J dropped 7; count of bases not matched to a gene: 8. The CDR3 contains 15 residues. CDR3 nucleotide sequence: TGCGCCAGCAGCTTGGGAACAGGGGGCGCGGAGGAGCAGTACTTC. Translated, it gives CASSLGTGGAEEQYF.

The rearrangement joins TRBV6-5 to TRBJ1-2; 8 bases align to TRBD1. Germline V gene sequence: CDR1 MNHEY, CDR2 SVGAGI. Trimming at V came to 6 bases and at J to 6 bases, leaving 12 bases not matched to a gene. The CDR3 contains 15 residues. CDR3 amino acids: CASRRKPGGADGYTF. CDR3 coding DNA: TGTGCCAGCAGGCGCAAACCAGGGGGCGCGGATGGCTACACCTTC.

This chain connects TRBV14 to TRBJ2-2; D may be TRBD2 (5 bases). CDR3 length: 15 amino acids. V dropped 0 bases and J dropped 7 bases, with 12 bases sitting between them. Germline values: CDR1 SGHDN, CDR2 FVKESK. The CDR3 reads CASSQEWAGSGELFF. Here the CDR3 DNA reads TGTGCCAGCAGCCAAGAATGGGCTGGGAGCGGGGAGCTGTTTTTT.

This chain uses TRBV2 with TRBJ2-5, with TRBD1 matching 9 bases. There are 12 residues in the CDR3. V shed 4 bases and J 13 bases; nucleotides not matched to a gene: 7. Per the germline V gene, CDR1 is SNHLY and CDR2 is FYNNEI. The CDR3 here is CASSAPTGGWYF. The CDR3 nucleotides are TGTGCCAGCAGTGCCCCGACAGGGGGATGGTACTTC.

The chain employs TRBV19 and TRBJ1-1; TRBD1 agrees at 8 bases. V lost 8 bases to trimming and J lost 0 bases; unmatched junction nucleotides: 5. Germline V gene lookup returns CDR1 LNHDA and CDR2 SQIVND (reference sequence). This CDR3 has 14 residues. CDR3 region: CASRDRTMNTEAFF. The CDR3 nucleotides are TGTGCCAGTCGGGACAGGACTATGAACACTGAAGCTTTCTTT.

The chain recombines TRBV6-2 or TRBV6-3 with TRBJ1-5; 10 nucleotides match TRBD1. With V trimmed by 5 bases and J by 3 bases, 7 bases remained unmatched. Germline V gene data show CDR1 as MNHEY and CDR2 as SVGEGT. This CDR3 spans 16 amino acids. In DNA form, the CDR3 reads TGTGCCAGCAGTCCGGGACAGGGGATCCCCAATCAGCCCCAGCATTTT. The encoded protein is CASSPGQGIPNQPQHF.

The CDR3 DNA is TGTGCCAGCAGCTCTCTAGCGAATGAGCAGTTCTTC. It specifies CASSSLANEQFF. The chain is built from TRBV7-9 and TRBJ2-1; the D gene is possibly TRBD2 (6 bases). V lost 4 bases and J 7 bases, leaving 8 bases between the germline ends. Looked up from germline, CDR1 is SEHNR and CDR2 is FQNEAQ (reference sequence). This CDR3 spans 12 amino acids.

This rearrangement joins TRBV24-1 to TRBJ2-3, with D possibly TRBD2 on 5 matching bases. Germline values: CDR1 KGHDR, CDR2 SFDVKD. The CDR3 has 12 amino acids. The V gene lost 5 bases and the J gene lost 6 bases, with 8 bases spanning the gap. The CDR3 protein is CATSASGDTQYF. The CDR3 nucleotides read TGTGCCACCAGTGCCAGCGGCGATACGCAGTATTTT.

CDR3 sequence: CASSPRTSSDEQFF. CDR3 DNA sequence: TGTGCCAGTAGTCCACGGACTAGCAGTGATGAGCAGTTCTTC. The chain links TRBV19 to TRBJ2-1, with 8 bases that match TRBD2. The germline gives CDR1 LNHDA, CDR2 SQIVND (reference sequence). This CDR3 has 14 residues. Unmatched junction bases numbered 8, after V lost 5 bases and J lost 8 bases.

This chain links TRBV19 with TRBJ2-7, with a tentative D call TRBD1 (5 bases). V was clipped by 3 bases and J by 4 bases, with 16 bases between them. The CDR3 is 15 amino acids. Germline CDR1 is LNHDA and CDR2 is SQIVND (reference sequence). CDR3 sequence (DNA): TGTGCCAGTAGTATGAAAGGGGCCGCGACGTACGAGCAGTACTTC. This gives the protein CASSMKGAATYEQYF.

As DNA, the CDR3 is TGTGCCAGCAGCGGACAAACGGGACTAGGAGCGGGAGACGAGCAGTACTTC. Protein sequence: CASSGQTGLGAGDEQYF. The chain recombines TRBV9 with TRBJ2-7; TRBD2 agrees at 8 bases. V lost 3 bases, J lost 5 bases, and 16 bases stayed unmatched. The germline gives CDR1 SGDLS, CDR2 YYNGEE. The length of the CDR3 is 17 residues.

V usage is TRBV7-8 and J usage is TRBJ1-2; tentative D call: TRBD1 (6 bases). The CDR3 contains 16 residues. V was trimmed by 7 bases and J by 0 bases, leaving 18 bases between them. Germline assignment: CDR1 SGHVS and CDR2 FQNEAQ. CDR3 loop: CASNLSPNRANYGYTF. The DNA of the CDR3 is TGTGCCAGCAACCTTAGCCCCAACAGGGCTAACTATGGCTACACCTTC.

The chain employs TRBV9 and TRBJ1-1; possible D gene TRBD1, 5 bases. There are 14 residues in the CDR3. Germline CDR1 and CDR2: SGDLS and YYNGEE. The V end lost 0 bases, the J end lost 5 bases, and 11 bases lay between the germline ends. The CDR3 loop is CASSVGRGGTEAFF. In nucleotides, the CDR3 is TGTGCCAGCAGCGTAGGTCGGGGGGGAACTGAAGCTTTCTTT.